This T cell receptor (beta chain) was sequenced in a study of T cells after yellow fever vaccination (dated by TCRdb to between 2018 and 2021). About the investigation overall: The SMART-Seq v4 Ultra Low Input RNA kit was used to prepare libraries from fractions with low cell numbers. To follow T-cell clones before and after primary and booster YFV17D yellow fever vaccination, bulk TCR alpha and beta repertoires were sequenced over time. Two healthy male donors made up the cohort, one aged 18 to 30 years and the other aged 30 to 40 years. Bulk PBMC replicates and cell subsets were isolated from blood drawn at multiple timepoints before and after both primary and secondary immunization. General findings and caveats noted by the study authors: After the booster, most clones that had expanded after primary vaccination were detected again (almost 97% of CD4 and about 88% of CD8), suggesting broad maintenance of memory. FACS-sorted repertoires could contain abundant contaminating clonotypes from the bulk population, so computational filtering was required. A small fraction of clonotypes showed up in both the CD4 and CD8 compartments, probably as a result of convergent recombination. Compared with the primary T-cell response, the secondary T-cell response was faster but weaker, reaching its peak on day 5 rather than on day 15. Because the study included only a couple of donors, the extent to which the findings can be generalized is limited.

Details on this clonotype: Its antigen remains unidentified. No much larger clone is present one base from it, and per-base qualities are unavailable.

The treatment or condition label for this specimen denotes: live attenuated yellow fever vaccine strain. A standard Ficoll-Paque protocol was used to isolate PBMCs from peripheral blood. Dynabeads CD4 and CD8 positive selection kits were used to isolate the CD4 and CD8 T-cell fractions. TriZol was used to extract RNA from bulk PBMCs, CD4 and CD8 fractions, and dextramer-positive and dextramer-negative fractions. From cysteine to phenylalanine, the CDR3 is 18 amino acids long. The DNA shown is the 54-base CDR3, in frame from base 1. Here V drops 0 bases and J drops 2 bases, and the junction holds 6 bases not matched to any gene. In the germline V gene, CDR1 corresponds to SGHTA and CDR2 to FQGNSA. Synthesis of TCR cDNA relied on 5'RACE template switching, a step that introduced a universal primer site along with unique molecular identifiers. Priming of cDNA synthesis was performed from both the TCR alpha and TCR beta constant segments. Library amplification used two PCR steps, and the second PCR step added sample barcodes and sequencing adapters. Sequencing of libraries was done on Illumina HiSeq 2500 (2x100 bp) or NovaSeq (2x150 bp). The original pipeline was this. Demultiplexing of reads and collapsing into UMI consensus sequences were performed with MIGEC, and V(D)J alignment was carried out with MiXCR. Vaccine-responding clonotypes were identified with edgeR using replicate PBMC samples, with FDR below 0.01 and a log2 fold change above 5 up to day 15 being required. Bulk clonotypes were assigned CD4 or CD8 identity according to which sequenced CD4 or CD8 repertoire held them at higher abundance. TCRdb passed the public sequencing reads through fastp at Q25 and MiXCR, retaining productive beta sequences. Under each unique CDR3 protein, matching rows form one entry showing the most common genes and DNA. These V and J calls are TCRdb output, not the study's own analysis. The sample includes about 150,000 distinct CDR3 sequences, with 6.6% observed a single time. The ten largest clones take up under 0.7% of the sample.

Material: CD4+ T cells sorted from PBMCs, obtained 10 days after the yellow fever booster vaccination. The sequence is built from TRBV7-2 and TRBJ2-3; TRBD2 matches 12 bases in the middle. The receptor comes from a man younger than 45 who received the YFV17D yellow fever vaccine. The CDR3 is CASSLAATSGSPTDTQYF. The DNA sequence is given as TGTGCCAGCAGCTTAGCGGCGACTAGCGGGAGTCCCACAGATACGCAGTATTTT.